This T cell receptor (beta chain) originates from a study of cytomegalovirus exposure and HLA in healthy donors. The trim removed 8 bases at V and 3 bases at J, leaving 5 bases unmatched. The CDR3 runs 13 residues. Per the germline V gene, CDR1 is SNHLY and CDR2 is FYNNEI. The PCR used 60 Vbeta and 13 Jbeta primers. Libraries were prepared by immunoSEQ multiplex PCR; TCRdb keeps only in-frame clonotypes and omits some of them. The table has a few hundred thousand clones, about 80% seen once. The rearrangement joins TRBV2 to TRBJ1-2, with 8 bases aligning to TRBD1. This clonotype originated in a girl aged 2 to 9 in good health and CMV-seronegative. The sample was PBMCs. The CDR3 sequence: CASPATGDYGYTF. The CDR3 nucleotides are TGTGCCAGCCCTGCGACAGGGGACTATGGCTACACCTTC.